This TCR beta chain comes out of a study of cytomegalovirus exposure and HLA in healthy donors. Whole-study results and caveats: Within an earlier analysis, most TCR beta V segments proved productive either about 87% or about 30% of the time. In a later analysis, productive TCRs from donors in an Asian-associated ancestry cluster reportedly carried fewer N-insertions than the cohort mean. More clonal expansion characterized HLA-associated TCR beta chains than equally common others in a later analysis.

Primers included in the PCR were 60 Vbeta and 13 Jbeta primers. Data came from immunoSEQ multiplex PCR; TCRdb stores just in-frame clones and leaves some out. The profile shows roughly 160,000 clones, more than 80% of them singletons. Germline lookup yields CDR1 SGDLS and CDR2 YYNGEE. With 7 bases clipped from V and 2 bases from J, the junction kept 10 bases outside the gene matches. The CDR3 spans 15 residues. Each donor was nominally healthy when sampled (though unrecorded immune exposures were likely). In this sample, this clone turned up once. Antigen specificity is unknown. The chain joins TRBV9 to TRBJ2-3; 7 bases line up with TRBD1. This TCR was sampled from a woman in her 50s in good health and CMV-seronegative. The sequencing sample was made of PBMCs. In DNA, the CDR3 is TGTGCCAGCTCCCGCCGGGACAGCTACACAGATACGCAGTATTTT. This translates into CASSRRDSYTDTQYF.